This T cell receptor beta chain originates from a study of metastatic and nonmetastatic thyroid tumors. In the study overall: The study looked at repertoires side by side in blood and in tumor or nodule tissue from malignant and benign thyroid patients.

Study results and limitations: A significant increase in TCR beta diversity was reportedly seen in malignant thyroid tumors relative to benign nodules, in blood and tumor.

This clone was seen repeatedly, ten times or more. The antigen is unknown. One end of the junction does not line up with germline, which may come from a read error. The authors' processing: The study built a papillary thyroid cancer distant-metastasis classifier from CDR3 differences across clinicopathological groups. TCRdb re-processed the PCR reads through MiXCR. These V and J calls originate from TCRdb's pipeline instead of the authors' own analysis. The sample has about 33,000 clones, over 15% seen once. Germline CDR1 and CDR2: SGHAT and FQNNGV. The CDR3 covers 16 residues. No treatment had been given to any patient before thyroid surgery.

The chain is built from TRBV11-2 and TRBJ2-1; D is perhaps TRBD1 (6 bases). The material sequenced was blood. The sequence derives from a female donor with papillary thyroid cancer or a benign thyroid nodule (not recorded which). Some clones in this sample may be carry-over from other donors' samples. The CDR3 bases are TGTGCCAGCAGCTTAGGGGCAGGGGCGTGGAACAATGAGCGGTTCTTC. Encoded protein: CASSLGAGAWNNERFF.